This T cell receptor (beta chain) comes out of a study of CD8+ T cells in alopecia areata. The length of the CDR3 is 14 residues. Germline CDR1 reads SQVTM; CDR2 reads ANQGSEA. The V segment lost 6 bases and the J segment 6 bases; nucleotides outside the gene matches: 9. RNA was isolated and reverse transcribed to cDNA, the sequencing template. Sequencing used immunoSEQ multiplex PCR; TCRdb keeps in-frame clones, though not all of them. The data show 120,000 to 150,000 clones, about 88% seen once. Described treatment: oral pan-JAK inhibitor, 5-10 mg twice daily. Sequenced here: CD8+ T cells sorted from blood, sampled at week 4, from a patient treated with tofacitinib. The clonotype originates from a human donor with alopecia areata. The rearrangement joins TRBV29-1 to TRBJ2-7, with TRBD1 identical over 12 bases. The CDR3 sequence: CSVTRGQGAGEQYF. The CDR3 nucleotides are TGCAGCGTCACAAGGGGACAGGGGGCCGGCGAGCAGTACTTC.